Listed here are 5 T cell receptor beta chains from one sample, sequenced in a study of cytomegalovirus exposure and HLA in healthy donors. It was with 60 Vbeta and 13 Jbeta primers that the PCR ran. The method was immunoSEQ multiplex PCR; TCRdb's version includes in-frame clones alone and lacks a portion of them. Of 90,000 to 150,000 clones listed, around three quarters are singletons. The sequenced sample was PBMCs. The receptors originated from a woman in her 30s in good health and CMV-seropositive.

The rearrangement links TRBV29-1 to TRBJ2-1; 8 bases fit TRBD1. There are 16 residues in the CDR3. Looked up from germline, CDR1 is SQVTM and CDR2 is ANQGSEA. V shed 2 bases and J 3 bases; nucleotides not matched to a gene: 9. CDR3 bases: TGCAGCGTTGAATTAGTGGGGACAGGTCACTACAATGAGCAGTTCTTC. Its translation: CSVELVGTGHYNEQFF.

The gene calls are TRBV9 and TRBJ2-7; no reliable D call. V was trimmed by 2 bases and J by 3 bases, leaving 9 bases between them. From germline, CDR1 is SGDLS and CDR2 YYNGEE. This CDR3 spans 13 amino acids. CDR3 coding DNA: TGTGCCAGCAGCGTGTCCCCCAGCTACGAGCAGTACTTC. Its protein is CASSVSPSYEQYF.

The chain recombines TRBV7-6 with TRBJ1-4; maybe TRBD1 (6 bases). The V gene lost 5 bases and the J gene lost 6 bases, with 16 bases spanning the gap. Germline-derived CDR1 and CDR2 are SGHVS and FNYEAQ. The CDR3 has 15 amino acids. CDR3 coding DNA: TGTGCCAGCAGCCGTGCGGGGGGCGCGGATGAAAAACTGTTTTTT. This translates into CASSRAGGADEKLFF.

This sequence joins TRBV5-1 and TRBJ2-7; 14 bases are shared with TRBD2. V gave up 4 bases and J gave up 3 bases; unmatched junction bases: 9. CDR3 length: 17 amino acids. Germline V lookup: CDR1 SGHRS, CDR2 YFSETQ. The CDR3 sequence: CASSPGLAGATYYEQYF. The CDR3 DNA reads as TGCGCCAGCAGCCCGGGACTAGCGGGGGCGACTTACTACGAGCAGTACTTC.

The rearrangement joins TRBV7-2 to TRBJ2-5; 8 positions agree with TRBD2. This CDR3 has 18 amino acids. V shed 5 bases, J shed 0 bases, and the junction held 14 bases outside the gene matches. CDR1 and CDR2 from the germline V gene are SGHTA and FQGNSA. In nucleotides, the CDR3 is TGTGCCAGCAGCCTACCGCGGGGGGCAGACACGTACCAAGAGACCCAGTACTTC. Encoded protein: CASSLPRGADTYQETQYF.